The entry below gives a single T cell receptor beta chain sequence along with its context. Antigen unknown. This may come from a read error, since a much larger clone is one base off. Healthy Caucasians from Russia aged roughly 6 to 95 served as donors. The record originates from a study of blood T cells in healthy people across ages. Whole-study results and caveats: Investigators viewed diversity estimates from one million T cells as underestimates, the study reported. Lack of knowledge of donor CMV status possibly confounded expanded clonotype changes.

Together with a sample-barcoded 5' primer, a J-beta primer mix was included in a second PCR lasting about 7 to 11 cycles. TCRdb reprocessed the 5' RACE reads with MiXCR, giving one entry per CDR3 protein. The data show roughly 1,700,000 distinct CDR3 sequences, roughly 27% seen once. From germline, CDR1 is LNHNV and CDR2 YYDKDF (reference sequence). The CDR3 contains 13 residues. Trimming cost V 6 bases and J 0 bases, with 9 bases left between them. The TCR sequence derives from a woman aged 25 to 39 in good health. Sequencing was done on a sample of blood. The rearrangement joins TRBV15 to TRBJ2-7, with D uncertain. CDR3 coding DNA: TGTGCCACCAGGCCGACACCCTCCTACGAGCAGTACTTC. Residues: CATRPTPSYEQYF.